This T cell receptor beta chain was observed in a study of OX40 agonist ivuxolimab in advanced cancers. Across the whole study: Of mixed ages from 23 to 79 and averaging about 56 years, the group was just under 85% male. Partial responses were achieved by three patients: one hepatocellular carcinoma, two cutaneous melanoma. General study findings and limits: Clonal expansion in partial responders at 0.1-3.0 mg/kg ranked among the lowest. There was clonal expansion of CD4+ and CD8+ blood T cells by week 6 at 0.1 to 3.0 mg/kg.

As to this clone: Its specificity is not known.

The trim removed 1 base at V and 2 bases at J, leaving 2 bases unmatched. Germline V gene sequence: CDR1 KGHSH, CDR2 LQKENI. This CDR3 has 15 residues. Sequencing was performed with immunoSEQ multiplex PCR; in TCRdb, only in-frame clones are kept and a portion is missing. The sample has 65,000 to 85,000 clones, around 85% seen once. The TCR was taken from an adult with an advanced solid tumor such as melanoma, head and neck, liver or kidney cancer. The J gene is TRBJ2-1, the V gene TRBV18; TRBD1 matches 7 bases. Sample: CD4+ or CD8+ T cells sorted from blood, taken in a trial of the OX40 agonist ivuxolimab. The CDR3 is CASSPLQGAYNEQFF. The CDR3 nucleotides are TGTGCCAGCTCACCACTGCAGGGGGCCTACAATGAGCAGTTCTTC.